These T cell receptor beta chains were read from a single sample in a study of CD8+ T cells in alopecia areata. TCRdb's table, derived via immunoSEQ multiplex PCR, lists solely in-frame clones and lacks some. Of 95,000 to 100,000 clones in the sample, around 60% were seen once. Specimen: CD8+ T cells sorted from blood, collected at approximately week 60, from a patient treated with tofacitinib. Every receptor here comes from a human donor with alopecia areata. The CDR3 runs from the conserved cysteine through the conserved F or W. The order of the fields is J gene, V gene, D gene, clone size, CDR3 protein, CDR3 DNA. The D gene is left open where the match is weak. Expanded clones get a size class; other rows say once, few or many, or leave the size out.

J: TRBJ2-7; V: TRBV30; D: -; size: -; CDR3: CAWSVGYEQYF; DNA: TGTGCCTGGAGTGTAGGCTACGAGCAGTACTTC
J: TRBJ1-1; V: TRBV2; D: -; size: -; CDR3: CASKGSGAFF; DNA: TGTGCCAGCAAAGGGTCGGGAGCTTTCTTT
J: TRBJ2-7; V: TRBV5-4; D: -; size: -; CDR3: CASSLRAGVDEQYF; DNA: TGTGCCAGCAGCTTGCGTGCAGGGGTCGACGAGCAGTACTTC
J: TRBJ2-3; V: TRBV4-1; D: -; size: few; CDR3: CASSQAYLERTDTQYF; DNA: TGCGCCAGCAGCCAAGCATATTTAGAGCGCACAGATACGCAGTATTTT
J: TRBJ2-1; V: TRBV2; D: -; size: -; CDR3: CASTDRPEYNEQFF; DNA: TGTGCCAGCACAGACCGGCCCGAATACAATGAGCAGTTCTTC
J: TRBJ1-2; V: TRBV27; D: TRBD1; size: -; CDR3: CASSNGQGAYGYTF; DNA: TGTGCCAGCAGCAATGGACAGGGGGCCTATGGCTACACCTTC
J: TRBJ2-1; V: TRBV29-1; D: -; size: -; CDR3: CSVEGGREGEQFF; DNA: TGCAGCGTTGAAGGTGGCAGGGAAGGTGAGCAGTTCTTC
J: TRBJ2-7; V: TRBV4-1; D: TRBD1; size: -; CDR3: CASSQDPWDRGYEQYF; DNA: TGCGCCAGCAGCCAAGATCCGTGGGACAGGGGATACGAGCAGTACTTC
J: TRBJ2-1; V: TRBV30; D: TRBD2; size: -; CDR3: CAWSGGGRDNEQFF; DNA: TGTGCCTGGAGCGGGGGGGGCCGCGACAATGAGCAGTTCTTC
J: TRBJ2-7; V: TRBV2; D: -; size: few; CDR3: CASSGLEQYF; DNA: TGTGCCAGCAGTGGGTTAGAGCAGTACTTC
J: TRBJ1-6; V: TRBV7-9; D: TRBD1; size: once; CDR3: CASSFRQGGGIYNSPLHF; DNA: TGTGCCAGCAGCTTTCGACAGGGGGGCGGGATCTATAATTCACCCCTCCACTTT
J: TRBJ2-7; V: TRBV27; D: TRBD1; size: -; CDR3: CASGRTGGYEQYF; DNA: TGTGCCAGCGGTCGGACAGGGGGCTACGAGCAGTACTTC
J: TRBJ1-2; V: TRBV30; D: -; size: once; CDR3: CAWSATGSHGYTF; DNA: TGTGCCTGGAGCGCGACGGGGTCCCATGGCTACACCTTC
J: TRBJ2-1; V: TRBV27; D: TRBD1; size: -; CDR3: CASSLIPLGQNEQFF; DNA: TGTGCCAGCAGTTTAATTCCCTTGGGACAGAATGAGCAGTTCTTC
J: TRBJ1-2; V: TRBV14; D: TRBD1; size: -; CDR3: CASSQGRQGISDGYTF; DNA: TGTGCCAGCAGCCAAGGACGACAGGGGATTTCCGATGGCTACACCTTC
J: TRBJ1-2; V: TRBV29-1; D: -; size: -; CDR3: CSVTTGYGYGYTF; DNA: TGCAGCGTTACTACAGGGTACGGGTATGGCTACACCTTC
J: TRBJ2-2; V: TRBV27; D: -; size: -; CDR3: CASSFTEFGELFF; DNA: TGTGCCAGCAGTTTCACAGAGTTCGGGGAGCTGTTTTTT
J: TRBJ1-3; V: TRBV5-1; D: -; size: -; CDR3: CASSLGGGETGNTIYF; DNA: TGCGCCAGCAGCCTCGGCGGGGGCGAGACTGGAAACACCATATATTTT
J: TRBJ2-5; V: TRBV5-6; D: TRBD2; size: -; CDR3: CASSSGGFLETQYF; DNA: TGTGCCAGCAGCTCCGGGGGGTTTCTAGAGACCCAGTACTTC
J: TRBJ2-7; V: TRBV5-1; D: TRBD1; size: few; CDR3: CASSLGTGTYEQYF; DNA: TGCGCCAGCAGCCTAGGGACAGGGACGTACGAGCAGTACTTC
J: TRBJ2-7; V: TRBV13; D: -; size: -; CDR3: CASSFRHYEQYF; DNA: TGTGCCAGCAGCTTCAGACACTACGAGCAGTACTTC
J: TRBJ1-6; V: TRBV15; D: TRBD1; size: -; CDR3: CATRTTGEGSPLHF; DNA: TGTGCCACCAGGACGACAGGGGAAGGTTCACCCCTCCACTTT
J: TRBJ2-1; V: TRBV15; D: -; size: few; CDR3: CATSSLRDPYNEQFF; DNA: TGTGCCACCAGCAGCCTTAGGGACCCCTACAATGAGCAGTTCTTC
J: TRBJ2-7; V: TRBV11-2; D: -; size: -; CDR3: CASSQQGSHEQYF; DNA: TGTGCCAGCAGCCAGCAGGGTTCCCACGAGCAGTACTTC
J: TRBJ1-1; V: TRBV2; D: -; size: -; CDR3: CASSGPSERNTEAFF; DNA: TGTGCCAGCAGTGGTCCCAGTGAGAGGAACACTGAAGCTTTCTTT
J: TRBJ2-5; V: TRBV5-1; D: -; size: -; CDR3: CASSLRTVETQYF; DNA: TGCGCCAGCAGCCTAAGGACAGTTGAGACCCAGTACTTC
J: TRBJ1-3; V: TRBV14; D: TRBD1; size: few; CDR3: CASSGQGGSVSGNTIYF; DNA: TGTGCCAGCAGCGGACAGGGAGGGAGCGTCTCTGGAAACACCATATATTTT
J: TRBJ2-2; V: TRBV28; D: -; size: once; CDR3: CASSGQGFVGELFF; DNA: TGTGCCAGCAGTGGGCAGGGGTTCGTCGGGGAGCTGTTTTTT
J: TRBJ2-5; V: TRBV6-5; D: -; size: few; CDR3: CASSYFLGEETQYF; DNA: TGTGCCAGCAGTTACTTTTTGGGGGAAGAGACCCAGTACTTC
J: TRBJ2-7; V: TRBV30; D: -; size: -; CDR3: CAWSVPGWIYEQYF; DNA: TGTGCCTGGAGTGTCCCGGGGTGGATCTACGAGCAGTACTTC
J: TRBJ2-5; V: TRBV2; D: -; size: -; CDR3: CASSEAVATKQETQYF; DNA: TGTGCCAGCAGTGAAGCGGTCGCGACAAAACAAGAGACCCAGTACTTC
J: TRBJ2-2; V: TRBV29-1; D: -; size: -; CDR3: CSAPLGTGELFF; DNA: TGCAGCGCCCCCTTAGGCACCGGGGAGCTGTTTTTT
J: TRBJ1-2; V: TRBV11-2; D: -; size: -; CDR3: CASSLPDGNYGYTF; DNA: TGTGCCAGCAGTTTACCTGACGGAAACTATGGCTACACCTTC
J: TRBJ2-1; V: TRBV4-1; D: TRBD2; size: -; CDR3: CASSQGGLALSDEQFF; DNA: TGCGCCAGCAGCCAAGGGGGACTAGCTTTGTCGGATGAGCAGTTCTTC
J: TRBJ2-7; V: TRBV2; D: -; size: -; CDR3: CASSPDGSSYEQYF; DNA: TGTGCCAGCAGCCCCGACGGGAGCTCCTACGAGCAGTACTTC
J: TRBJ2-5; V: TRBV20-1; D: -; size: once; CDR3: CSARDAETQYF; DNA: TGCAGTGCTAGAGATGCAGAGACCCAGTACTTC
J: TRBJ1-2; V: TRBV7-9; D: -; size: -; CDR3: CASSAPDRGYGYTF; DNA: TGTGCCAGCAGCGCCCCAGATAGGGGTTACGGCTACACCTTC
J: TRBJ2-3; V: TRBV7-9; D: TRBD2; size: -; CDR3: CASSSARSGGGTDTQYF; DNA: TGTGCCAGCAGCTCCGCCCGGAGCGGGGGTGGCACAGATACGCAGTATTTT
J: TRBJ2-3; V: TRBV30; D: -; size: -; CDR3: CASLTAFRTDTQYF; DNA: TGTGCCTCCTTGACAGCATTTCGCACAGATACGCAGTATTTT
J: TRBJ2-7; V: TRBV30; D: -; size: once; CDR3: CAWSVGLILHEQYF; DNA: TGTGCCTGGAGTGTAGGTCTTATCCTGCACGAGCAGTACTTC
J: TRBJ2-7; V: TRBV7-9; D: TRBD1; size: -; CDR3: CASSHPPDRARYEQYF; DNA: TGTGCCAGCAGCCACCCGCCTGACAGGGCCAGATACGAGCAGTACTTC
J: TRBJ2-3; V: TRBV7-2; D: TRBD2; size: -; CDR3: CASSPLAGGPPDTQYF; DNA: TGTGCCAGCAGCCCATTAGCGGGGGGGCCTCCAGATACGCAGTATTTT
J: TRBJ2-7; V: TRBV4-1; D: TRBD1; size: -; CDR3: CASSQRSYGGQGKDEQYF; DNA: TGCGCCAGCAGCCAACGGAGTTACGGGGGACAGGGGAAGGACGAGCAGTACTTC
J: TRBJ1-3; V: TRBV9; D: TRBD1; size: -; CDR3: CASSVGDSVNTIYF; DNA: TGTGCCAGCAGCGTAGGGGACAGCGTAAACACCATATATTTT
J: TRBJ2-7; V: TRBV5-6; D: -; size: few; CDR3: CASSLLRGSYEQYF; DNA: TGTGCCAGCAGCTTGTTGAGGGGTTCCTACGAGCAGTACTTC
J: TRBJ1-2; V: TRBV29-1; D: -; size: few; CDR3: CSVEETLYGYTF; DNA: TGCAGCGTTGAAGAGACACTATATGGCTACACCTTC
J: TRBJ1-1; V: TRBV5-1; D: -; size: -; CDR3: CASSPWELNTEAFF; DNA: TGCGCCAGCAGCCCCTGGGAATTGAACACTGAAGCTTTCTTT
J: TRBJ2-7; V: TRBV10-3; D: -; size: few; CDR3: CAITSRGVKDEQYF; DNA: TGTGCCATCACCTCACGCGGGGTTAAGGACGAGCAGTACTTC
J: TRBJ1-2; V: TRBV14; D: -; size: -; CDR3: CASSQYEGGDGYTF; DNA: TGTGCCAGCAGCCAATATGAGGGAGGGGATGGCTACACCTTC
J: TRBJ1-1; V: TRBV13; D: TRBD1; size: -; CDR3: CASTPQEGQGAYTEAFF; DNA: TGTGCCAGCACCCCCCAGGAGGGACAGGGGGCATATACTGAAGCTTTCTTT
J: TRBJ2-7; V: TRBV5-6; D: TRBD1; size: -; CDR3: CASSLGYRGTYEQYF; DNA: TGTGCCAGCAGCTTGGGGTACAGGGGGACCTACGAGCAGTACTTC
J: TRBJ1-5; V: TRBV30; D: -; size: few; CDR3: CAWSGGSNQPQHF; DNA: TGTGCCTGGAGTGGGGGGTCTAATCAGCCCCAGCATTTT
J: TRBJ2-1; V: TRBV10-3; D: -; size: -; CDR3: CAISEPLDNEQFF; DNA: TGTGCCATCAGTGAACCACTGGACAATGAGCAGTTCTTC
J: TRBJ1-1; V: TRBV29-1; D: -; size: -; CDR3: CSVILNTEAFF; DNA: TGCAGCGTTATATTGAACACTGAAGCTTTCTTT
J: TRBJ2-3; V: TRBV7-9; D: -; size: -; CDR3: CASSFGPSHSTDTQYF; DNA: TGTGCCAGCAGCTTTGGGCCGTCCCATAGCACAGATACGCAGTATTTT
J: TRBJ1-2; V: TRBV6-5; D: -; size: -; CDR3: CASSYSVPNYGYTF; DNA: TGTGCCAGCAGTTACTCGGTCCCTAACTATGGCTACACCTTC
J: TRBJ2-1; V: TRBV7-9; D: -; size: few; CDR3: CASRSGTRPYNEQFF; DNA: TGTGCCAGCAGATCCGGGACTCGACCTTACAATGAGCAGTTCTTC
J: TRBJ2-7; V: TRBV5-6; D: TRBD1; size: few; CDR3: CASSFGQDTYEQYF; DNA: TGTGCCAGCAGCTTCGGACAGGACACCTACGAGCAGTACTTC